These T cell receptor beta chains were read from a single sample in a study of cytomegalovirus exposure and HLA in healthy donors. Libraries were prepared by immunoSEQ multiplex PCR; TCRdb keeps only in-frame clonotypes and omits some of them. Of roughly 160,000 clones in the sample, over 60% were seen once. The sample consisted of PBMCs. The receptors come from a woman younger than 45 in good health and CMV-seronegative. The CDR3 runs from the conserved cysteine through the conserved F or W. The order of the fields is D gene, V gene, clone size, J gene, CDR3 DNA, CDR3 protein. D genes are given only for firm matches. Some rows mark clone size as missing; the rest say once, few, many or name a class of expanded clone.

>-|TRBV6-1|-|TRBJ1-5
TGTGCCACAACCCCGGGCAATCAGCCCCAGCATTTT
CATTPGNQPQHF
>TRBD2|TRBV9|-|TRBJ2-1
TGTGCCAGCAGCGTCCGGGACTACGACAATGAGCAGTTCTTC
CASSVRDYDNEQFF
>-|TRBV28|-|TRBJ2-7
TGTGCCAGCAGTTTGCCAGGTTCCTACGAGCAGTACTTC
CASSLPGSYEQYF
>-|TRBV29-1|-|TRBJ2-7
TGCAGCGGACGGACAGACTACGAGCAGTACTTC
CSGRTDYEQYF
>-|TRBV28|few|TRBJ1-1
TGTGCCAGCATCAACGACAACATGAACACTGAAGCTTTCTTT
CASINDNMNTEAFF
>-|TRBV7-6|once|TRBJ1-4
TGTGCCAGCAGCTTCCTCTCCGACAGTCAGAAACTGTTTTTT
CASSFLSDSQKLFF
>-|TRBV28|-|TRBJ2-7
TGTGCATCCGGGGGGACAAACGAGCGGCAGTACTTC
CASGGTNERQYF
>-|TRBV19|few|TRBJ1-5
TGTGCCAGTAGTATAGGGGGGCGAAGCAATCAGCCCCAGCATTTT
CASSIGGRSNQPQHF
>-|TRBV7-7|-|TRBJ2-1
TGTGCTAGCAGCTTAGTACGGGACAATGAGCAGTTCTTC
CASSLVRDNEQFF
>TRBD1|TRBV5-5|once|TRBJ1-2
TGTGCCAGCAGCATAGGGACAGAGATCCTCTATGGCTACACCTTC
CASSIGTEILYGYTF
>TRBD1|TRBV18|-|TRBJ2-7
TGTGCCAGCTCACGAGGGGACAGTCAGCCTGGCGAGCAGTACTTC
CASSRGDSQPGEQYF
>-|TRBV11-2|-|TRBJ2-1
TGTGCCAGCAGTACAATACGGGCCGCGGGAAATGAGCAGTTCTTC
CASSTIRAAGNEQFF
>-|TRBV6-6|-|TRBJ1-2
TGTGCCAGCAGCCCCCACGACACCTATGGCTACACCTTC
CASSPHDTYGYTF
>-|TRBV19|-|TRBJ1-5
TGTGCCAGTAGTAGAGGTCAGCCCCAGCATTTT
CASSRGQPQHF
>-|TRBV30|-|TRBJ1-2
TGTGCCTGGATGGGAGATGGGTATGGCTACACCTTC
CAWMGDGYGYTF
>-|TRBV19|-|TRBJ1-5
TGTGCCAGTAGTACTAATATGGGCAATCAGCCCCAGCATTTT
CASSTNMGNQPQHF
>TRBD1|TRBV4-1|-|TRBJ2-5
TGCGCCAGCAGCCAAGAACAGGGGCACCAAGAGACCCAGTACTTC
CASSQEQGHQETQYF
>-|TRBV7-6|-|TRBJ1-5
TGTGCCAGCAGCCCTTGGGAGAATCAGCCCCAGCATTTT
CASSPWENQPQHF
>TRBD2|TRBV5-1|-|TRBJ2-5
TGCGCCAGCAGCCGGGGGGGCCGGGAAGAGACCCAGTACTTC
CASSRGGREETQYF
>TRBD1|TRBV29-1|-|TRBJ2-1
TGCAGCGTGGGTGGTCTGGACAGGTACAATGAGCAGTTCTTC
CSVGGLDRYNEQFF
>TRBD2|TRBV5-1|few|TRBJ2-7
TGCGCCAGCAGCTGGGGACTAGCGGTCTACGAGCAGTACTTC
CASSWGLAVYEQYF
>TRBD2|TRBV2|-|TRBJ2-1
TGTGCCAGCAGCCGAGGAGGGCGGGAGGGGAGCTCCTACAATGAGCAGTTCTTC
CASSRGGREGSSYNEQFF
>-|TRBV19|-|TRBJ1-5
TGTGCCAGTAGGGCGCGGCAGTATAGCAATCAGCCCCAGCATTTT
CASRARQYSNQPQHF
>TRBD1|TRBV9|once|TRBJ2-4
TGTGCCAGCAGCGTAACCGGGACAGGGGAAAACATTCAGTACTTC
CASSVTGTGENIQYF
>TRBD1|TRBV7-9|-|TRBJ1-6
TGTGCCAGCAGCTCATCAAATTGGGGACAGGGGTTTACACCCCTCCACTTT
CASSSSNWGQGFTPLHF
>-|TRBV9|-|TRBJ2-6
TGTGCCAGCAGCGTAACCACCGGGAGCTCTGGGGCCAACGTCCTGACTTTC
CASSVTTGSSGANVLTF
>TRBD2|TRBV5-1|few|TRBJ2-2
TGCGCCAGCAGCTTGGCCAAATTAGCGGGAGGGACCGGGGAGCTGTTTTTT
CASSLAKLAGGTGELFF
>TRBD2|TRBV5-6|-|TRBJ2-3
TGTGCCAGCAGCAAACTAGCGGGCATTAGCACAGATACGCAGTATTTT
CASSKLAGISTDTQYF
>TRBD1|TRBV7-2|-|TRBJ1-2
TGTGCCAGCAGCATGGGACAGGCGGGCGGCTACACCTTC
CASSMGQAGGYTF
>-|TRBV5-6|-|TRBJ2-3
TGTGCCAGCAGCGAACACCTCACAGATACGCAGTATTTT
CASSEHLTDTQYF
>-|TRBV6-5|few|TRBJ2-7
TGTGCCAGCAGTTACCCGGAACGGGACACCTACGAGCAGTACTTC
CASSYPERDTYEQYF
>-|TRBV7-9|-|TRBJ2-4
TGTGCCAGCAGCTGGACAGTAGCCAAAAACATTCAGTACTTC
CASSWTVAKNIQYF
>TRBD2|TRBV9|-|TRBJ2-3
TGTGCCAGCAGCTTTAGCGGGGGGGCCCTCACAGATACGCAGTATTTT
CASSFSGGALTDTQYF
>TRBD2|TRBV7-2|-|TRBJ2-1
TGTGCCAGCAGCTTAAAACTAGCGGATGAGCAGTTCTTC
CASSLKLADEQFF
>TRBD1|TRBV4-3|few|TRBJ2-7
TGCGCCAGCAGCCAAGGACAGGGCTTCGAGCAGTACTTC
CASSQGQGFEQYF
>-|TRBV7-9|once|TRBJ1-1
TGTTCCAGCAGCCCCGACAGCATTGAAGCTTTCTTT
CSSSPDSIEAFF
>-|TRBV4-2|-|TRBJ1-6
TGTGCCAGCAGCCTGTACTTAAGCGATTCACCCCTCCACTTT
CASSLYLSDSPLHF
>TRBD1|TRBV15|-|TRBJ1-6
TGTGCCACCAGCAGAGCGGACAGGGGGCTATACTCACCCCTCCACTTT
CATSRADRGLYSPLHF
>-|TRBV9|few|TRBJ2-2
TGTGCCAGCAGCGTTGGGCCATCCGGGGAGCTGTTTTTT
CASSVGPSGELFF
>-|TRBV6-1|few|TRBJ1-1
TGTGCCAGCAGTGAATCTGTGAACACTGAAGCTTTCTTT
CASSESVNTEAFF
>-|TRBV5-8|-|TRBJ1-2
TGTGCCAGCAGCTTGGAAGTGAGGCACTATGGCTACACCTTC
CASSLEVRHYGYTF
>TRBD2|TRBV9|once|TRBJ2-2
TGTGCCAGCAGCCTCTCCGGCGGGGGGGCCGGGTTCGGCACCGGGGAGCTGTTTTTT
CASSLSGGGAGFGTGELFF
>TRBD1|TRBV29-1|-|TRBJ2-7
TGCAGCGTGAAAAAGGGACAGGACTACGAGCAGTACTTC
CSVKKGQDYEQYF
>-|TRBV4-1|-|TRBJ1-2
TGCGCCAGCAGCCAAGCCCGGGACACAAGTGGCTATGGCTACACCTTC
CASSQARDTSGYGYTF
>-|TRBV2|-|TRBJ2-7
TGTGCCAGCAGTGTCAGGGGCTACGAGCAGTACTTC
CASSVRGYEQYF
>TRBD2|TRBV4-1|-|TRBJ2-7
TGCGCCAGCAGCCCCCGGAAGGTGAGCGGGAGTACCTACGAGCAGTACTTC
CASSPRKVSGSTYEQYF
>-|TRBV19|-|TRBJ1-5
TGTGCCAGTAGTCGAGGGGGGCCCCAGCATTTT
CASSRGGPQHF
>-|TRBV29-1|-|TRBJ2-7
TGCAGCGTTGGTGGGTCAGGGGACGAGCAGTACTTC
CSVGGSGDEQYF
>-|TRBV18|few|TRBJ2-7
TGTGCCAGCTCCGAGACAACAGCCCTCCAGAAAAACTACGAGCAGTACTTC
CASSETTALQKNYEQYF
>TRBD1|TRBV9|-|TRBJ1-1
TGTGCCAGCAGGGGACAGGGCGCCACTGAAGCTTTCTTT
CASRGQGATEAFF
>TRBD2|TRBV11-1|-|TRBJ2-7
TGTGCCAGCAGCTTTGGCGGGGGTTCCTACGAGCAGTACTTC
CASSFGGGSYEQYF
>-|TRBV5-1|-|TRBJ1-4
TGCGCCAGCAGCTTGACGGCAACTAATGAAAAACTGTTTTTT
CASSLTATNEKLFF
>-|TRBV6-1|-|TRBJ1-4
TGTGCCAGCAGTGAATGGGGGGCTAATGAAAAACTGTTTTTT
CASSEWGANEKLFF
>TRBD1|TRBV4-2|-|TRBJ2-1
TGTGCCAGCAGCCACCCCCCCGGACAGGCTAGATACAATGAGCAGTTCTTC
CASSHPPGQARYNEQFF
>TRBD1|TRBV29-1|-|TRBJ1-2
TGCAGCGTTCGGACAGGGGGCCTCGGCTACACCTTC
CSVRTGGLGYTF
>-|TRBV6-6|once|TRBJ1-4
TGTGCCAGCAGTCGAGATTCAACTAATGAAAAACTGTTTTTT
CASSRDSTNEKLFF